This TCR beta chain originates from a study of blood T cell repertoires in COVID-19. There are a few counts of this clone. This CDR3 is 15 amino acids long. Germline V gives CDR1 SNHLY, CDR2 FYNNEI. V shed 6 bases and J 6 bases; nucleotides not matched to a gene: 7. This table comes from immunoSEQ multiplex PCR, and its TCRdb copy is limited to in-frame clones, with some not included. The sample lists about 160,000 clones; approximately 80% were seen once. The receptor was derived from a woman aged 55 to 70 who had recovered from COVID-19. The sequencing input was PBMCs or T cells enriched from blood (not recorded which). This chain uses TRBV2 with TRBJ1-6; 8 bases are a match to TRBD1. CDR3 in DNA: TGTGCCAGCAGACGGTCGACAGGGGTTAATTCACCCCTCCACTTT. It is translated as CASRRSTGVNSPLHF. Using reference TRBV2 and TRBJ1-6 for the parts outside the CDR3, the full variable domain is EPEVTQTPSHQVTQMGQEVILRCVPISNHLYFYWYRQILGQKVEFLVSFYNNEISEKSEIFDDQFSVERPDGSNFTLKIRSTKLEDSAMYFCASRRSTGVNSPLHFGNGTRLTVT.